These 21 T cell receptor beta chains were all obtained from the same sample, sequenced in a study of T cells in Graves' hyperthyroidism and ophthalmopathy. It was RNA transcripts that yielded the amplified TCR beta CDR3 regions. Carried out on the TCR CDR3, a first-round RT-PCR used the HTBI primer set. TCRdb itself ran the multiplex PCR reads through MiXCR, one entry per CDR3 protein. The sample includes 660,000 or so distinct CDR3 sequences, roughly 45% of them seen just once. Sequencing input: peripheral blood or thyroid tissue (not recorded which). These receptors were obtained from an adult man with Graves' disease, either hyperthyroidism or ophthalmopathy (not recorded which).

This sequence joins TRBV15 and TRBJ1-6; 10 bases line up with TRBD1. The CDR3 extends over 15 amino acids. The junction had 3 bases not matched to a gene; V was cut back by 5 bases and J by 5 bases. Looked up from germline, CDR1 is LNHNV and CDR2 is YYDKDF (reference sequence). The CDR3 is CATSGGTGDNSPLHF. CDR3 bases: TGTGCCACCAGCGGGGGGACAGGGGATAATTCACCCCTCCACTTT.

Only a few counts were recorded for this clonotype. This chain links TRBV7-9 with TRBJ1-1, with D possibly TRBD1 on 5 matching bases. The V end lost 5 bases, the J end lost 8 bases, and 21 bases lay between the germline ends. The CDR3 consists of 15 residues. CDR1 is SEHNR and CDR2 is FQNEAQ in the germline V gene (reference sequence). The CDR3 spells CASSRDRLALSEAFF. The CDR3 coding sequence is TGTGCCAGCAGCAGGGACCGCCTGGCTTTGTCCGAAGCTTTCTTT. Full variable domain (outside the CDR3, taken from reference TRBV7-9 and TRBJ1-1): DTGVSQNPRHKITKRGQNVTFRCDPISEHNRLYWYRQTLGQGPEFLTYFQNEAQLEKSRLLSDRFSAERPKGSFSTLEIQRTEQGDSAMYLCASSRDRLALSEAFFGQGTRLTVV.

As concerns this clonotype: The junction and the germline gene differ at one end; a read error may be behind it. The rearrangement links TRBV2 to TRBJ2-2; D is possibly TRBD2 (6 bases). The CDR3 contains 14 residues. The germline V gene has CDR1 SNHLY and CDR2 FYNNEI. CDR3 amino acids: CVSSEEGYTGELFF. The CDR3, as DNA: TGTGTCAGCAGTGAGGAGGGCTACACCGGGGAGCTGTTTTTT.

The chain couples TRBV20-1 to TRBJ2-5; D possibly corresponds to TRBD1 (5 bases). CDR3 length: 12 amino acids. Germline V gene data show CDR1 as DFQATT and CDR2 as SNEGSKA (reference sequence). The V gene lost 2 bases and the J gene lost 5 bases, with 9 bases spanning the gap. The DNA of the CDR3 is TGCAGTGCTAGACCTGGGGCGGAGACCCAGTACTTC. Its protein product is CSARPGAETQYF.

CDR3 sequence reads: CASSLQPSGSSYEQYF. The CDR3 coding sequence is TGTGCCAGTAGTTTACAGCCTAGCGGAAGTTCCTACGAGCAGTACTTC. The chain links TRBV19 to TRBJ2-7; TRBD2 matches at 7 bases. There are 16 residues in the CDR3. Germline V gene sequence: CDR1 LNHDA, CDR2 SQIVND (reference sequence). The J segment lost 1 base and the V segment lost 5 bases, leaving 11 bases of the junction unmatched.

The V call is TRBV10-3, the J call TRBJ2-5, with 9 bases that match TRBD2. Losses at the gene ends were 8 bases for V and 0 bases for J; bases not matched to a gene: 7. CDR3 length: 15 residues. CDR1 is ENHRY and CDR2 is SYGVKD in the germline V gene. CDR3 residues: CAIGPSGDHQETQYF. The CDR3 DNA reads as TGTGCCATCGGTCCTAGCGGGGACCACCAAGAGACCCAGTACTTC.

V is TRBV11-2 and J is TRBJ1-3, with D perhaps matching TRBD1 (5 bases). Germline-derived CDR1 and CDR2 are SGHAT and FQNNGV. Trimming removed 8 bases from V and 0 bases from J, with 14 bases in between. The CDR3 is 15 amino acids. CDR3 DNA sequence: TGTGCCAGCCGTCCAGACAGCTACTCTGGAAACACCATATATTTT. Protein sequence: CASRPDSYSGNTIYF.

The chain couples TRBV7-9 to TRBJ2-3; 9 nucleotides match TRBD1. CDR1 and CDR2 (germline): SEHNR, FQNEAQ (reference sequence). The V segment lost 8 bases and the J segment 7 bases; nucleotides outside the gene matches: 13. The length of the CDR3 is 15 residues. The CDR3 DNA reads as TGTGCCAGCTCAGGGGAGGGACAGGGTAGAAATACGCAGTATTTT. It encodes CASSGEGQGRNTQYF. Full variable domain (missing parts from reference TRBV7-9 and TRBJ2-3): DTGVSQNPRHKITKRGQNVTFRCDPISEHNRLYWYRQTLGQGPEFLTYFQNEAQLEKSRLLSDRFSAERPKGSFSTLEIQRTEQGDSAMYLCASSGEGQGRNTQYFGPGTRLTVL.

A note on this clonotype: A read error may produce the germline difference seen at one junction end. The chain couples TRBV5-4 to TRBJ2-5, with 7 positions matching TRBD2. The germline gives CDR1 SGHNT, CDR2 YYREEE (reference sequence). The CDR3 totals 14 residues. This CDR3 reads CASSKGLGEEAQYF. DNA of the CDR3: TGCGCCAGCAGCAAAGGACTAGGGGAAGAGGCCCAGTACTTC. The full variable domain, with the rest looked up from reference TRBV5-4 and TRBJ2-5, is ETGVTQSPTHLIKTRGQQVTLRCSSQSGHNTVSWYQQALGQGPQFIFQYYREEENGRGNFPPRFSGLQFPNYSSELNVNALELDDSALYLCASSKGLGEEAQYFGPGTRLLVL.

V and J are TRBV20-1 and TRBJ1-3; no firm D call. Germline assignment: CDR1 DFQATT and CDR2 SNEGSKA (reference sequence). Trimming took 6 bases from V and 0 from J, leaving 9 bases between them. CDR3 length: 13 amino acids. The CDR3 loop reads CSATIVSGNTIYF. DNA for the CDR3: TGCAGTGCAACAATCGTCTCTGGAAACACCATATATTTT.

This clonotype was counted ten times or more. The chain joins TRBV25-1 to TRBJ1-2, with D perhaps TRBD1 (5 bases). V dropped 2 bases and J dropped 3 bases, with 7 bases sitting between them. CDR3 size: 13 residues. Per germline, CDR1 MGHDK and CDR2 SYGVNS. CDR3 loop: CASSETGDYGYTF. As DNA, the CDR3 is TGTGCCAGCAGTGAAACGGGGGACTATGGCTACACCTTC.

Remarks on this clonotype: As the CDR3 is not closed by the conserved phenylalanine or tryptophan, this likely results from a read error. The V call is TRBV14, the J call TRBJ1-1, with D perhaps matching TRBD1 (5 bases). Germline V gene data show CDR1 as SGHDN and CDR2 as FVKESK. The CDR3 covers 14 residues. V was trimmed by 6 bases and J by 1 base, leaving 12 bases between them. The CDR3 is CASSTGTRNTEAFL. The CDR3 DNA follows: TGTGCCAGCAGTACGGGGACGAGGAACACTGAAGCTTTCTTA.

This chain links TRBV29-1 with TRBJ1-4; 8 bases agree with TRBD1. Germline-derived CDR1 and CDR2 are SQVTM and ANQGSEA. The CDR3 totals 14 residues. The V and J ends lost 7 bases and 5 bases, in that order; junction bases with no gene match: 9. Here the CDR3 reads CSEDRVGRNEKLFF. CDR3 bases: TGCAGCGAGGACAGGGTGGGGCGCAATGAAAAACTGTTTTTT. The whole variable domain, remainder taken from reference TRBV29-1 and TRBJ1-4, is SAVISQKPSRDICQRGTSLTIQCQVDSQVTMMFWYRQQPGQSLTLIATANQGSEATYESGFVIDKFPISRPNLTFSTLTVSNMSPEDSSIYLCSEDRVGRNEKLFFGSGTQLSVL.

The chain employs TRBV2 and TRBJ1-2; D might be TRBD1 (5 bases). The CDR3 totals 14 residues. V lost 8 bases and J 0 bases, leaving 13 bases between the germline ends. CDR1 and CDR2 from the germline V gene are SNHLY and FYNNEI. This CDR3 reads CASLYGGSNYGYTF. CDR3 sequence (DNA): TGTGCCAGCCTTTACGGGGGGTCTAACTATGGCTACACCTTC. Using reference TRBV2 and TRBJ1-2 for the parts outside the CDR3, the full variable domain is EPEVTQTPSHQVTQMGQEVILRCVPISNHLYFYWYRQILGQKVEFLVSFYNNEISEKSEIFDDQFSVERPDGSNFTLKIRSTKLEDSAMYFCASLYGGSNYGYTFGSGTRLTVV.

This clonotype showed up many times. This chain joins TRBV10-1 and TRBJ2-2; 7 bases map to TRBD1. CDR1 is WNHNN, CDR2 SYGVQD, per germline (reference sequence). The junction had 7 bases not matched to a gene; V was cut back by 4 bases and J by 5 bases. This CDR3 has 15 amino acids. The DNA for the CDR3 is TGCGCCAGCAGTGTGTCGAGGGGGCGGACCGGGGAGCTGTTTTTT. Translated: CASSVSRGRTGELFF.

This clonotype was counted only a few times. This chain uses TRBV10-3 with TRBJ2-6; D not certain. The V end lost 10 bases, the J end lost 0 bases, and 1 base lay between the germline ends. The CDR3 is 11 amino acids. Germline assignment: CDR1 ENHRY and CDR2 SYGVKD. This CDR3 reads CATSGANVLTF. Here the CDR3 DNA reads TGTGCCACCTCTGGGGCCAACGTCCTGACTTTC.

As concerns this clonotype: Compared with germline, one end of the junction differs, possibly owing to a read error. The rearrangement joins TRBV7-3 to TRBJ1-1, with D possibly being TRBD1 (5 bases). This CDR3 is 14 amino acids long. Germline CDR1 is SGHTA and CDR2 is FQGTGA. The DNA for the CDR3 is TGCGCCAGCAGCAGCCCCCAGGGAGGTGCTGAAGCTTTCTTT. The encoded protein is CASSSPQGGAEAFF.

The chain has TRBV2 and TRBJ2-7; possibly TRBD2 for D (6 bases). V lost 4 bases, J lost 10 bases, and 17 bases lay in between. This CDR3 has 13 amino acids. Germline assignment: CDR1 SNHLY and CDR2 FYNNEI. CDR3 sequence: CASSGLGSPSQYF. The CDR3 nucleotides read TGTGCCAGCAGTGGCCTCGGGAGTCCCAGCCAGTACTTC.

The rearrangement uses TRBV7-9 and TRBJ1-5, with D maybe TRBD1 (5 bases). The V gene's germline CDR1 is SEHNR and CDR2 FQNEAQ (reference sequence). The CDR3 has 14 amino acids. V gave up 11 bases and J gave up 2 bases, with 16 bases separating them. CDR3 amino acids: CAWGAGFGNQPQHF. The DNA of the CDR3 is TGTGCCTGGGGCGCGGGGTTCGGCAATCAGCCCCAGCATTTT.

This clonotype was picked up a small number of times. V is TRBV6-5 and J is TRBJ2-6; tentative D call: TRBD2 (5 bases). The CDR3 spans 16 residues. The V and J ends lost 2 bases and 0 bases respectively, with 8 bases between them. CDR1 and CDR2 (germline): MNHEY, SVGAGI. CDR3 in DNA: TGTGCCAGCAGTTACGGACTCATCTCTGGGGCCAACGTCCTGACTTTC. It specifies CASSYGLISGANVLTF.

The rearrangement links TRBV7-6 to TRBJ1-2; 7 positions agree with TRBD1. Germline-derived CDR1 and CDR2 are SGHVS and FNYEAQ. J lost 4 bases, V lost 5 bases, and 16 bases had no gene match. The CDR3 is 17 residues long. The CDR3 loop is CASSPEGTVLMGYGYTF. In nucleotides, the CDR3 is TGTGCCAGCAGCCCGGAGGGGACAGTCCTCATGGGCTATGGCTACACCTTC.